The clone carrying this T cell receptor beta chain showed up just a few times. Amplification targeted the TCR beta CDR3 regions, with RNA transcripts as the source material. The first-round RT-PCR employed HTBI primers together with the Qiagen OneStep RT-PCR kit. A multiplex PCR was then performed as the second round. TCRdb re-called the multiplex PCR reads with MiXCR, one entry per CDR3 protein. Seen here are about 700,000 distinct CDR3 sequences, about two fifths observed once, and the top ten hold 3.3%. The sample belongs to a study of Graves' ophthalmopathy and Graves' hyperthyroidism. Germline values: CDR1 SGHRS, CDR2 YFSETQ. Trimming cost V 5 bases and J 7 bases, with 16 bases left between them. This CDR3 region has 15 residues. It was from 9.5 to 10 ml of fresh peripheral blood that the PBMCs came.

The J gene is TRBJ1-6, the V gene TRBV5-1; D is undetermined. This sequence was found in an adult man with Graves' ophthalmopathy. Material: peripheral blood. Written as DNA, the CDR3 is TGCGCCAGCAGACAAACGGAGGGCTGGAATTCACCCCTCCACTTT. This encodes CASRQTEGWNSPLHF.